This TCR beta chain was captured in a study of vaccination and CD4 T cells after COVID-19. Study as a whole: Overlapping SARS-CoV-2, HCoV-NL63, HCoV-OC43 and HCoV-229E spike peptides were used to stimulate cells. Study conclusions and caveats: SARS-CoV-2-reactive clonotypes showed a nonsignificant median rise from about 20 to 38.

This clonotype has just a few counts. Its matching antigen is unknown. The assay that was used to sequence DNA from cultured CD4+ T cells was the Oncomine TCR Beta short-read assay. TCRdb itself ran the PCR reads through MiXCR, one entry per CDR3 protein. In the table there are 20,000 or so distinct CDR3 sequences, about 61% of which are singletons. This CDR3 comprises 14 residues. Germline CDR1 SEHNR, CDR2 FQNEAQ (reference sequence). The V and J ends lost 1 base and 8 bases respectively, with 11 bases between them. Treatment given: roughly 11-day PBMC culture with coronavirus spike peptide pools or control peptides (ViraFEST assay). ViraFEST used peptide pools to expand antigen-specific T cells before TCR sequencing. On day 3 and again on day 7, fresh IL-2 medium was used to replace half the medium.

The chain carries TRBV7-9 and TRBJ1-4; the D gene is possibly TRBD1 (5 bases). The sample taken for sequencing was CD4+ T cells from blood, cultured in vitro. The clonotype comes from a human donor who had recovered from COVID-19. The CDR3 loop reads CASSLGRGDEKLFF. Here the CDR3 DNA reads TGTGCCAGCAGCTTAGGGCGGGGCGACGAAAAACTGTTTTTT.